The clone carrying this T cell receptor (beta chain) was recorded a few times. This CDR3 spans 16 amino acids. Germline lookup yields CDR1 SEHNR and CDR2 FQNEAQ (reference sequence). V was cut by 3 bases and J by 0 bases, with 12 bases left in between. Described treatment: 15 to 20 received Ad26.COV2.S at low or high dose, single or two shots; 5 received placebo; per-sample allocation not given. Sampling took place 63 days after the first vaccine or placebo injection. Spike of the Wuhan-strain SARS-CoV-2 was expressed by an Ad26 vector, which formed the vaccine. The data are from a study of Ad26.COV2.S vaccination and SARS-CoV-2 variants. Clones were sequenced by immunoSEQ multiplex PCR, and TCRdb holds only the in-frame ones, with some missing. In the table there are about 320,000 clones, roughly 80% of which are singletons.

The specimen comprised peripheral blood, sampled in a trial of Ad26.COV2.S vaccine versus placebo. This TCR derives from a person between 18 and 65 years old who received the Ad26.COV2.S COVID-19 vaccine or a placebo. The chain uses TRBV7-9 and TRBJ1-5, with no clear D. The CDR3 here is CASSLATGNSNQPQHF. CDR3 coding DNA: TGTGCCAGCAGCTTGGCAACTGGGAATAGCAATCAGCCCCAGCATTTT. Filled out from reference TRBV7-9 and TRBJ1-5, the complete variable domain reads DTGVSQNPRHKITKRGQNVTFRCDPISEHNRLYWYRQTLGQGPEFLTYFQNEAQLEKSRLLSDRFSAERPKGSFSTLEIQRTEQGDSAMYLCASSLATGNSNQPQHFGDGTRLSIL.